This is a list of T cell receptor beta chains from one sample in a study of shared clonotypes between healthy human individuals. Data came from immunoSEQ multiplex PCR; TCRdb stores just in-frame clones and leaves some out. There are some 900,000 clones in the sample; over 75% occur only once, and about 1.5% lies in the top ten. Material for sequencing was memory CD4+ T cells sorted from blood. The source is a man aged 18 to 29 in good health. CDR3s include the opening cysteine and the closing phenylalanine or tryptophan. D genes are given only for firm matches. A clone size is listed for some rows: how often the clone was seen (once, few, many), or a class if it is expanded.

d_call j_call clone_size v_call cdr3_nt cdr3_aa
. TRBJ2-2 . TRBV10-2 TGCGCCAGCAAGGGCCACTCCTCCGGGGAGCTGTTTTTT CASKGHSSGELFF
TRBD1 TRBJ1-5 . TRBV28 TGTGCCAGCAGTTTAAGGGTTGGACAGGGGAGTCAGCCCCAGCATTTT CASSLRVGQGSQPQHF
TRBD1 TRBJ1-2 . TRBV29-1 TGCAGCGTTGTAGGGGGCCGATATGGCTACACCTTC CSVVGGRYGYTF
. TRBJ1-1 . TRBV29-1 TGCAGCGGCGGGCAGGTGAACACTGAAGCTTTCTTT CSGGQVNTEAFF
. TRBJ2-3 few TRBV10-1 TGCGCCAGCAGTGACGGGTTGGCGGATACGCAGTATTTT CASSDGLADTQYF
TRBD2 TRBJ2-1 . TRBV5-1 TGCGCCAGCAGCCAGGAACTAGCGGGGGGGCCGAATGAGCAGTTCTTC CASSQELAGGPNEQFF
. TRBJ2-2 . TRBV5-1 TGCGCCAGCAGCTTGGCCGGGACCTCGAGGGCCGGGGAGCTGTTTTTT CASSLAGTSRAGELFF
. TRBJ1-1 . TRBV10-1 TGCGCCAGCCACGGCCGGCGGACTATGAACACTGAAGCTTTCTTT CASHGRRTMNTEAFF
. TRBJ2-7 . TRBV9 TGTGCCAGCAGCGTTGGACAGTACTACGAGCAGTACTTC CASSVGQYYEQYF
. TRBJ2-7 . TRBV7-8 TGTGCCAGCAACCGAGACGAACTCAGGAGCGAGCAGTACTTC CASNRDELRSEQYF